This T cell receptor (beta chain) was profiled in a study of T cell responses to AZD1222 COVID-19 vaccine (dated by TCRdb to the early 2020s). At the level of the whole study: TCR sequencing covered over 230 trial participants: roughly 200 given two doses of AZD1222 and about 26 given two doses of MenACWY control vaccine. Enrollment into the trials was organized by age into subgroups of 18-55, 56-69 and 70-plus years, and those subgroups contained about 160, 30 and 59 TCR-sequenced participants, respectively.

V sheds 5 bases and J sheds 5 bases, leaving 12 bases between their ends. Taken from cysteine to phenylalanine, the CDR3 has 13 residues. Only the CDR3 part of the read is kept: 39 bases, read in frame from the first base. Looking up the germline V gene yields CDR1 SGHTA and CDR2 FQGNSA. The CDR3 regions of human TCRbeta chains were analyzed by immunosequencing. The paper's data handling went like this. TCRs in the repertoires were compared against a reference library of SARS-CoV-2-specific TCRs that had been generated with the MIRA antigen-specificity platform. Breadth meant the fraction of unique TCRs that were SARS-CoV-2-associated, whereas depth meant the fraction of total T cells that were SARS-CoV-2-associated. Using the MIRA data, every spike-specific TCR was mapped to the spike region that the TCR reacted to and assigned to either a CD4 or a CD8 class. Log10-transformed breadth and depth values were compared by one-way ANOVA with Sidak's multiple comparisons tests. The table comes from immuneACCESS by way of TCRdb, which keeps in-frame sequences with V and J called. Part of the clones is missing from these tables; in studies checked, under half for an unresolved V gene and the rest for unknown reasons. The V and J calls and clone size are taken from that table; D and trimming were inferred from the DNA. The sample includes fewer than 150,000 clones, with around 88% observed a single time. The ten largest clones capture about 6.5% of the sample.

Comments on this clone: No cognate antigen has been identified for it. Nothing much larger sits one base from this clone, and base qualities are not available.

Read against the paper, the sample's time point label means: about 28 days (+/-7) after the second vaccine dose. AZD1222 recipients with second doses at about 4 weeks or about 12 weeks were pooled, because spike-specific TCR depth and breadth did not differ between schedules. The vaccinee samples were drawn from two UK trials, COV001 and COV002, one of which was a single-blind randomized controlled phase 2/3 trial testing AZD1222 (ChAdOx1 nCoV-19) in healthy adults. For TCRbeta chain sequencing, PBMC samples were collected from trial participants at day 0 and at day 28 after the second dose. Beyond this particular receptor, the publication reports: Nearly half of unique spike-specific TCRs reportedly recognized epitopes outside regions mutated in the B.1.351 and B.1.1.7 variants. Only five to seven AZD1222 recipients were SARS-CoV-2 seropositive at baseline, limiting conclusions about previously exposed vaccinees. Most participants were white British and females outnumbered males, and the authors suggested that clonal diversity may have been underestimated. The 56-69-year group was small, and its depth increase did not reach significance, likely because of low power. The vaccine-associated CD4 TCRs covered the entire spike protein, and the dominant responses fell in regions 160-218 and 743-854. Spike-specific TCR breadth and depth rose significantly after two AZD1222 doses compared with day 0 and with MenACWY recipients. Because no day 14 peak-response samples were available, repertoires were characterized only after the peak T cell response.

The TCR sequence derives from an adult who received the AZD1222 COVID-19 vaccine. The chain is encoded by TRBV7-2 joined to TRBJ1-1; no D gene can be assigned with confidence. The sequences come from peripheral blood, collected 28 days after the second AZD1222 dose. The CDR3 sequence is CASSPILRTEAFF. The DNA is as follows: TGTGCCAGCAGCCCCATCTTGAGGACTGAAGCTTTCTTT.